The clone carrying this T cell receptor beta chain came up a few times. Its specificity is not known. This sample stems from a study of molecular identifiers for immune sequencing clone quantification. Broader study findings: Clones exceeding 20 RNA copies carried over 97% of effector molecules but under 1% of naive-cell molecules.

The CDR3 consists of 14 residues. Trimming stripped 6 bases from V and 6 bases from J, with 17 bases between. Listed TCR primers and previously described methods were used for bulk TCR libraries. TCRdb ran MiXCR on the PCR reads and lists one entry per CDR3 protein. The data show hundreds of thousands of distinct CDR3 sequences, around 25% seen once. Naive CD8 library inputs spanned roughly 18,000 to 1,000,000 sorted cells and 10%, 30% or 50% RNA. The sequencing sample was made of naive CD8+ T cells from blood, with Jurkat cell RNA spiked in. Described subset: FACS-sorted CD8+CD4-CCR7+CD45RA+ naive T cells. The V and J genes are TRBV12-3 or TRBV12-4 and TRBJ1-1, with a weak D call TRBD1 (5 bases). The sequence was collected from a human donor in good health. Some libraries in this study had Jurkat cell RNA spiked in. The CDR3 bases are TGTGCCAGCAGCCTCTCCGGGACGCTCCCTGAAGCTTTCTTT. Translating gives CASSLSGTLPEAFF.